These 21 T cell receptor beta chains came from one sample sequenced in a study of shared clonotypes between healthy human individuals. TCRdb keeps only in-frame clones here, not all; method: immunoSEQ multiplex PCR. Of about 1 million clones in the sample, roughly 80% were seen once. Sequencing was carried out using memory CD4+ T cells sorted from blood. Subset: CD45RA-negative fraction. The receptors were sampled from a man between 18 and 35 years old in good health.

The chain combines TRBV5-1 with TRBJ2-3; 8 nucleotides match TRBD1. J lost 8 bases, V lost 4 bases, and 9 bases had no gene match. The CDR3 totals 14 residues. From germline, CDR1 is SGHRS and CDR2 YFSETQ. The CDR3 spells CASSKDTGGSTQYF. CDR3 bases: TGCGCCAGCAGCAAGGACACAGGGGGGTCTACGCAGTATTTT.

Many counts were recorded for this clone. Other DNA sequences within the sample encode an identical CDR3. This rearrangement joins TRBV30 to TRBJ2-4; no clear D gene. CDR3 size: 13 residues. Trimming removed 1 base from V and 1 base from J, with 5 bases in between. Germline V lookup: CDR1 GTSNPN, CDR2 SVGIG (reference sequence). In DNA, the CDR3 is TGTGCCTGGAGTGGGTGGGCCAAAAACATTCAGTACTTC. As protein: CAWSGWAKNIQYF.

This clone appeared a few times. The chain couples TRBV10-2 to TRBJ1-6; D uncertain. Germline assignment: CDR1 WSHSY and CDR2 SAAADI. The CDR3 covers 15 residues. V was clipped by 6 bases and J by 3 bases, with 12 bases between them. CDR3 DNA: TGCGCCAGCAGAGCCTCTTCCGGCTATAATTCACCCCTCCACTTT. Translating it yields CASRASSGYNSPLHF.

The chain carries TRBV27 and TRBJ1-6; the match to TRBD1 covers 8 bases. V lost 5 bases and J lost 8; bases outside the gene matches: 8. CDR1 is MNHEY, CDR2 SMNVEV, per germline (reference sequence). The CDR3 runs 15 residues. In nucleotides, the CDR3 is TGTGCCAGCAGTCCCCAGGGGGCAAGGGATTCACCCCTCCACTTT. This encodes CASSPQGARDSPLHF.

This clone turned up a few times. V and J are TRBV5-1 and TRBJ1-5, with D maybe TRBD1 (5 bases). Germline assignment: CDR1 SGHRS and CDR2 YFSETQ. The CDR3 covers 14 residues. The V gene lost 4 bases and the J gene lost 2 bases, with 10 bases spanning the gap. The CDR3, as DNA: TGCGCCAGCAGCGATCAGGGAGGCAATCAGCCCCAGCATTTT. The encoded protein is CASSDQGGNQPQHF. The full variable domain, completed using reference TRBV5-1 and TRBJ1-5, is KAGVTQTPRYLIKTRGQQVTLSCSPISGHRSVSWYQQTPGQGLQFLFEYFSETQRNKGNFPGRFSGRQFSNSRSEMNVSTLELGDSALYLCASSDQGGNQPQHFGDGTRLSIL.

The V and J genes are TRBV4-1 and TRBJ1-1; TRBD1 agrees at 10 bases. This CDR3 contains 19 residues. Germline V lookup: CDR1 MGHRA, CDR2 YSYEKL. Trimming at V came to 4 bases and at J to 5 bases, leaving 19 bases not matched to a gene. This chain's CDR3 is CASSLFSDPGQGTGTEAFF. Written as DNA, the CDR3 is TGCGCCAGCAGCCTATTTTCTGATCCGGGACAGGGGACAGGAACTGAAGCTTTCTTT.

In its sample, this clone was seen once. This chain connects TRBV6-5 to TRBJ2-7; 7 bases fit TRBD2. The germline gives CDR1 MNHEY, CDR2 SVGAGI. The V and J ends lost 8 bases and 5 bases, in that order; junction bases with no gene match: 9. This CDR3 has 13 amino acids. CDR3 in DNA: TGTGCCAGCGGGAGGGCGGAGGTCCACGAGCAGTACTTC. Its translation is CASGRAEVHEQYF.

The CDR3: CASSRQGSGTDTQYF. For the CDR3, the DNA is TGTGCCAGCAGCAGACAGGGGAGTGGGACAGATACGCAGTATTTT. This sequence joins TRBV28 and TRBJ2-3; 8 bases align to TRBD1. Germline loops: CDR1 MDHEN, CDR2 SYDVKM. The CDR3 covers 15 residues. V was clipped by 6 bases and J by 3 bases; unmatched bases: 8.

This clone was counted ten times or more. The chain recombines TRBV7-6 with TRBJ2-1, with TRBD1 matching over 11 bases. CDR3 size: 14 residues. CDR1 SGHVS and CDR2 FNYEAQ come from the germline V gene. The V gene end was trimmed by 1 base and the J gene end by 12 bases; junction bases not matched to a gene: 5. The CDR3 DNA sequence: TGTGCCAGCAGCTTAGACGGACAGGGGGCGAGGCAGTTCTTC. Amino acids: CASSLDGQGARQFF.

This clone was seen once. This sequence joins TRBV25-1 and TRBJ2-1, with D tentatively TRBD1 (6 bases). CDR3 length: 13 residues. Deletions cut 6 bases from V and 6 bases from J, with 12 bases between. Germline V gene sequence: CDR1 MGHDK, CDR2 SYGVNS. This CDR3 is CASRQGQSNEQFF. The DNA of the CDR3 is TGTGCCAGCAGACAGGGACAATCCAATGAGCAGTTCTTC.

The gene calls are TRBV5-1 and TRBJ1-1, with D unresolved. The CDR3 contains 14 residues. The germline V gene has CDR1 SGHRS and CDR2 YFSETQ. Trimming cost V 1 base and J 0 bases, with 7 bases left between them. DNA of the CDR3: TGCGCCAGCAGCTTGTTCGGTTTGAACACTGAAGCTTTCTTT. Protein: CASSLFGLNTEAFF.

V usage is TRBV12-5 and J usage is TRBJ2-3; 8 bases agree with TRBD1. This CDR3 has 15 residues. J was trimmed by 2 bases and V by 5 bases; bases with no gene match: 6. The germline CDR1 and CDR2 sequences are LGHNT and FRNRAP. The CDR3 reads CASGPGQGNTDTQYF. The CDR3 DNA reads as TGTGCTAGTGGTCCCGGACAGGGAAACACAGATACGCAGTATTTT.

V gene TRBV5-4 combines with J gene TRBJ1-2; D is perhaps TRBD1 (6 bases). Trimming pared 2 bases from V and 4 bases from J, leaving 12 bases between. Germline V gene lookup returns CDR1 SGHNT and CDR2 YYREEE (reference sequence). This CDR3 comprises 14 residues. CDR3 nucleotide sequence: TGTGCCAGCAGCTTCGCAGGACAGACCTATGGCTACACCTTC. This gives the protein CASSFAGQTYGYTF. The full variable domain, in which reference TRBV5-4 and TRBJ1-2 provide the parts outside the CDR3, is ETGVTQSPTHLIKTRGQQVTLRCSSQSGHNTVSWYQQALGQGPQFIFQYYREEENGRGNFPPRFSGLQFPNYSSELNVNALELDDSALYLCASSFAGQTYGYTFGSGTRLTVV.

This clone showed up many times. The chain employs TRBV10-3 and TRBJ1-2, with D unclear. V shed 6 bases and J shed 7 bases, with 15 bases lying between them. The CDR3 totals 13 residues. The germline gives CDR1 ENHRY, CDR2 SYGVKD. CDR3 sequence reads: CAISVGPPRGYTF. In DNA, the CDR3 is TGTGCCATCAGCGTCGGGCCGCCGCGTGGCTACACCTTC.

The chain combines TRBV28 with TRBJ1-5; D may be TRBD1 (6 bases). V lost 6 bases to trimming and J lost 5 bases, with 11 bases between them. CDR3 length: 13 residues. CDR1 and CDR2 from the germline V gene are MDHEN and SYDVKM. The CDR3 nucleotides read TGTGCCAGCAGACGGACAGCGCATCAGCCCCAGCATTTT. Residues: CASRRTAHQPQHF. The full variable domain, with the rest looked up from reference TRBV28 and TRBJ1-5, is DVKVTQSSRYLVKRTGEKVFLECVQDMDHENMFWYRQDPGLGLRLIYFSYDVKMKEKGDIPEGYSVSREKKERFSLILESASTNQTSMYLCASRRTAHQPQHFGDGTRLSIL.

Details on this clone: The sample holds other DNA sequences that translate to the same CDR3. This chain connects TRBV30 to TRBJ1-2, with D perhaps TRBD1 (5 bases). Deletions cut 2 bases from V and 5 bases from J, with 9 bases between. This CDR3 has 12 amino acids. The V gene's germline CDR1 is GTSNPN and CDR2 SVGIG (reference sequence). CDR3 residues: CAWSRGNYGYTF. The CDR3, as DNA: TGTGCCTGGAGTAGGGGCAATTATGGCTACACCTTC.

The chain has TRBV9 and TRBJ2-3; D is perhaps TRBD1 (5 bases). This CDR3 spans 16 amino acids. V lost 0 bases, J lost 3 bases, and 14 bases lay in between. The germline V gene encodes CDR1 SGDLS and CDR2 YYNGEE. The CDR3 DNA follows: TGTGCCAGCAGCGTAGTTGGACAAGGGGTGACAGATACGCAGTATTTT. Its protein is CASSVVGQGVTDTQYF.

The V gene is TRBV29-1, the J gene TRBJ1-2; D perhaps matches TRBD1 (6 bases). From germline, CDR1 is SQVTM and CDR2 ANQGSEA. The CDR3 spans 14 residues. Trimming shortened V by 7 bases and J by 5 bases, and 20 bases separated the two germline ends. CDR3 bases: TGCAGCGCCGACCCGGCTGGGGGCGGTTATGGCTACACCTTC. Its protein is CSADPAGGGYGYTF.

This rearrangement joins TRBV6-5 to TRBJ1-1, with D possibly TRBD1 on 5 matching bases. The V gene's germline CDR1 is MNHEY and CDR2 SVGAGI. The ends were cut back, 6 bases at V and 3 bases at J, with 14 bases in the middle. There are 14 residues in the CDR3. The CDR3 DNA reads as TGTGCCAGCAGCGAACGGGGGGGATACACTGAAGCTTTCTTT. Amino acids: CASSERGGYTEAFF.

The V call is TRBV7-2, the J call TRBJ2-7, with 8 nucleotides matching TRBD1. This CDR3 region has 15 residues. Trimming took 5 bases from V and 3 from J; bases not matched to a gene: 9. Germline V gives CDR1 SGHTA, CDR2 FQGNSA. DNA for the CDR3: TGTGCCAGCAGCGCAGGGACAGGCAAAGTCTACGAGCAGTACTTC. Amino acid sequence: CASSAGTGKVYEQYF.

V is TRBV5-6 and J is TRBJ2-2; 7 positions match TRBD2. The junction had 4 bases not matched to a gene; V was cut back by 2 bases and J by 0 bases. The CDR3 sequence is 16 residues long. Germline loops: CDR1 SGHDT, CDR2 YYEEEE. In DNA, the CDR3 is TGTGCCAGCAGCTTCCCGGGAGGCGCGAACACCGGGGAGCTGTTTTTT. This translates into CASSFPGGANTGELFF.